These T cell receptor beta chains were read from a single sample in a study of cytomegalovirus exposure and HLA in healthy donors. This table comes from immunoSEQ multiplex PCR, and its TCRdb copy is limited to in-frame clones, with some not included. Of around 140,000 clones listed, approximately 71% are singletons. Sequenced sample: PBMCs. The receptor set was obtained from a man aged 35 to 55 in good health and CMV-seronegative. Each CDR3 is given with its conserved first and last residue. The order of the fields is CDR3 DNA, CDR3 protein, D gene, V gene, J gene, clone size. A D gene is named only where the DNA matches it firmly. Expanded clones get a size class; other rows say once, few or many, or leave the size out.

CDR3nt: TGCGCCAGCAGCCCCCTCCGGGGAGGCTCTGGAAACACCATATATTTT; CDR3aa: CASSPLRGGSGNTIYF; d_gene: NA; v_gene: TRBV4-3; j_gene: TRBJ1-3; abundance: NA
CDR3nt: TGTGCCAGTAGTATTACAGGGGCTGAAGCTTTCTTT; CDR3aa: CASSITGAEAFF; d_gene: TRBD1; v_gene: TRBV19; j_gene: TRBJ1-1; abundance: NA
CDR3nt: TGCAGCGCCGGGACTAGCGGGGGCGCCGGGACCGGGGAGCTGTTTTTT; CDR3aa: CSAGTSGGAGTGELFF; d_gene: TRBD2; v_gene: TRBV29-1; j_gene: TRBJ2-2; abundance: once
CDR3nt: TGTGCCAGCAGCCGGACAGGGTCTCAGCCCCAGCATTTT; CDR3aa: CASSRTGSQPQHF; d_gene: TRBD1; v_gene: TRBV5-6; j_gene: TRBJ1-5; abundance: NA
CDR3nt: TGTGCCAGCAGCTTAGGGGGAGCTCAGCCCCAGCATTTT; CDR3aa: CASSLGGAQPQHF; d_gene: NA; v_gene: TRBV7-9; j_gene: TRBJ1-5; abundance: NA
CDR3nt: TGTGCCAGCACCCGGGACAGGGCAGGGCCCTACGAGCAGTACTTC; CDR3aa: CASTRDRAGPYEQYF; d_gene: TRBD1; v_gene: TRBV6-1; j_gene: TRBJ2-7; abundance: many
CDR3nt: TGTGCCAGCAGCCTGGGGGGTTCTAGCTCCTACGAGCAGTACTTC; CDR3aa: CASSLGGSSSYEQYF; d_gene: NA; v_gene: TRBV27; j_gene: TRBJ2-7; abundance: NA
CDR3nt: TGTGCCAGCAGCCCGGGGGGTCAGGGTTTGTCCTACACCTTC; CDR3aa: CASSPGGQGLSYTF; d_gene: NA; v_gene: TRBV9; j_gene: TRBJ1-2; abundance: NA
CDR3nt: TGTGCCAGCAGCAAAGGCGGGGGGCGGAATTCACCCCTCCACTTT; CDR3aa: CASSKGGGRNSPLHF; d_gene: NA; v_gene: TRBV21-1; j_gene: TRBJ1-6; abundance: NA
CDR3nt: TGCGCCAGCAGCTTGGTTTCCAGCTCCTACGAGCAGTACTTC; CDR3aa: CASSLVSSSYEQYF; d_gene: NA; v_gene: TRBV5-1; j_gene: TRBJ2-7; abundance: NA
CDR3nt: TGTGCCAGCAGCTTAGGGTTAGCGGGGCCCTCCTACGAGCAGTACTTC; CDR3aa: CASSLGLAGPSYEQYF; d_gene: TRBD2; v_gene: TRBV7-9; j_gene: TRBJ2-7; abundance: few
CDR3nt: TGTGCCAGCAGCTTCGCCGAGGAGGGTGGCTACACCTTC; CDR3aa: CASSFAEEGGYTF; d_gene: NA; v_gene: TRBV7-8; j_gene: TRBJ1-2; abundance: NA
CDR3nt: TGTGCCAGTAGTAACAGGGGGGCCCCCGACATTCAGTACTTC; CDR3aa: CASSNRGAPDIQYF; d_gene: TRBD1; v_gene: TRBV19; j_gene: TRBJ2-4; abundance: few
CDR3nt: TGTGCCAGCAGGAGGGACAGGGTGGGTACTGAAGCTTTCTTT; CDR3aa: CASRRDRVGTEAFF; d_gene: TRBD1; v_gene: TRBV5-5; j_gene: TRBJ1-1; abundance: NA
CDR3nt: TGTGCCAGCAGTTTGGACAGGGGAAATTCACCCCTCCACTTT; CDR3aa: CASSLDRGNSPLHF; d_gene: TRBD1; v_gene: TRBV27; j_gene: TRBJ1-6; abundance: few
CDR3nt: TGTGCCAGCAGCTTGGACAGGGGGCTGGCCGGGGAGCTGTTTTTT; CDR3aa: CASSLDRGLAGELFF; d_gene: TRBD1; v_gene: TRBV5-4; j_gene: TRBJ2-2; abundance: NA
CDR3nt: TGTGCCAGCAGTGAAGAGGCAGGTATTAATTCACCCCTCCACTTT; CDR3aa: CASSEEAGINSPLHF; d_gene: NA; v_gene: TRBV6-1; j_gene: TRBJ1-6; abundance: NA
CDR3nt: TGTGCCAGCAGCCAAGCACCGACAGGGAAAACGAACACCGGGGAGCTGTTTTTT; CDR3aa: CASSQAPTGKTNTGELFF; d_gene: TRBD1; v_gene: TRBV14; j_gene: TRBJ2-2; abundance: NA
CDR3nt: TGTGCCAGTAGTAGCTTCTTCGGGGAGACCCAGTACTTC; CDR3aa: CASSSFFGETQYF; d_gene: NA; v_gene: TRBV19; j_gene: TRBJ2-5; abundance: NA
CDR3nt: TGTGCCAGCGCTAGCCGGGGGGGGGTGACAGATACGCAGTATTTT; CDR3aa: CASASRGGVTDTQYF; d_gene: TRBD2; v_gene: TRBV6-5; j_gene: TRBJ2-3; abundance: NA
CDR3nt: TGTGCCAGCAGCCGGACAGGGGATGAAGCTTTCTTT; CDR3aa: CASSRTGDEAFF; d_gene: TRBD1; v_gene: TRBV5-4; j_gene: TRBJ1-1; abundance: NA
CDR3nt: TGTGCCAGCTCACCGACAGGCTCCTACGAGCAGTACTTC; CDR3aa: CASSPTGSYEQYF; d_gene: NA; v_gene: TRBV18; j_gene: TRBJ2-7; abundance: NA
CDR3nt: TGTGCCAGCAGCTTAGGGGCAGAACAGCCCCAGCATTTT; CDR3aa: CASSLGAEQPQHF; d_gene: NA; v_gene: TRBV7-9; j_gene: TRBJ1-5; abundance: NA
CDR3nt: TGCGCCAGCAGCTTGGACCCGGGATCGGGGGGCGGCTACACCTTC; CDR3aa: CASSLDPGSGGGYTF; d_gene: NA; v_gene: TRBV5-1; j_gene: TRBJ1-2; abundance: few
CDR3nt: TGTGCCAGCAGCTTCCCCCCGGGGGCTGAAGCTTTCTTT; CDR3aa: CASSFPPGAEAFF; d_gene: NA; v_gene: TRBV7-2; j_gene: TRBJ1-1; abundance: NA
CDR3nt: TGTGCCAGCAGCCTATACGGCCCCTGGGGGCGTGATGGCTACACCTTC; CDR3aa: CASSLYGPWGRDGYTF; d_gene: NA; v_gene: TRBV11-3; j_gene: TRBJ1-2; abundance: NA
CDR3nt: TGTGCCAGCAGCCGACGTACAGGTTTGAACACTGAAGCTTTCTTT; CDR3aa: CASSRRTGLNTEAFF; d_gene: NA; v_gene: TRBV6-5; j_gene: TRBJ1-1; abundance: few
CDR3nt: TGTGCTAGTGGTTTGGTACTGGGGCTGAACACTGAAGCTTTCTTT; CDR3aa: CASGLVLGLNTEAFF; d_gene: NA; v_gene: TRBV12-5; j_gene: TRBJ1-1; abundance: NA
CDR3nt: TGTGCCAGCAGCGCGGGACAGGGGGCGGTGGATGAGCAGTTCTTC; CDR3aa: CASSAGQGAVDEQFF; d_gene: TRBD1; v_gene: TRBV9; j_gene: TRBJ2-1; abundance: NA
CDR3nt: TGTGCCAGCAGTCAGGGGGCTAGGGAAAAACTGTTTTTT; CDR3aa: CASSQGAREKLFF; d_gene: TRBD1; v_gene: TRBV25-1; j_gene: TRBJ1-4; abundance: NA
CDR3nt: TGCAGCGTTAACGTCGGTCTAGCGGGGGCAGATACGCAGTATTTT; CDR3aa: CSVNVGLAGADTQYF; d_gene: TRBD2; v_gene: TRBV29-1; j_gene: TRBJ2-3; abundance: NA
CDR3nt: TGTGCCAGCAAGTCGGACAGGGGGGAAGCTTTCTTT; CDR3aa: CASKSDRGEAFF; d_gene: TRBD1; v_gene: TRBV18; j_gene: TRBJ1-1; abundance: NA
CDR3nt: TGTGCCAGCAGCTTAGGGGGACAGGGCGGCCGGAGAAAACTGTTTTTT; CDR3aa: CASSLGGQGGRRKLFF; d_gene: TRBD1; v_gene: TRBV7-6; j_gene: TRBJ1-4; abundance: NA
CDR3nt: TGTGCCAGCCAAAACAGGCTAAACCTCGGCTACACCTTC; CDR3aa: CASQNRLNLGYTF; d_gene: NA; v_gene: TRBV6-5; j_gene: TRBJ1-2; abundance: NA
CDR3nt: TGTGCCAGCCTTGGGGCTCCCAAAAACATTCAGTACTTC; CDR3aa: CASLGAPKNIQYF; d_gene: NA; v_gene: TRBV19; j_gene: TRBJ2-4; abundance: many